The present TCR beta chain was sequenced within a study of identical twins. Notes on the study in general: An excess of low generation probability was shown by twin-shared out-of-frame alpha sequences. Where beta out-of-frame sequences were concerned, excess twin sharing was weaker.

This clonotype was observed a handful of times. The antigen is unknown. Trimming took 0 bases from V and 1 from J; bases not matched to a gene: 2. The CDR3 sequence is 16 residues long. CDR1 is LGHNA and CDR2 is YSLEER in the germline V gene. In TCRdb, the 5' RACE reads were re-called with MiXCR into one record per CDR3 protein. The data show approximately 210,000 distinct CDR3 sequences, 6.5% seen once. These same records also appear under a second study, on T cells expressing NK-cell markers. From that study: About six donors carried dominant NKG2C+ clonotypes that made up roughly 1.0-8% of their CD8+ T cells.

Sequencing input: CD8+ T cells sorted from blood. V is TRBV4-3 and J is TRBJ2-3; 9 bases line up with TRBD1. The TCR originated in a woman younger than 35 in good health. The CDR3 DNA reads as TGCGCCAGCAGCCAAGATAGACAGGGGGGCACAGATACGCAGTATTTT. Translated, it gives CASSQDRQGGTDTQYF.